This TCR beta chain was observed in a study of cytomegalovirus exposure and HLA in healthy donors. Findings of the study overall: Being productive about 90% or about 30% of the time was typical of most TCR beta V segments in an earlier analysis. CMV serostatus was the only immune exposure information that was available.

PCR amplification relied on 60 Vbeta primers (plus 13 Jbeta primers). TCRdb's copy holds only in-frame clones and misses some; the assay was immunoSEQ multiplex PCR. This sample yields 100,000 to 150,000 clones, of which about 86% are seen a single time; around 2.3% belongs to the top ten. V lost 2 bases and J 2 bases, leaving 4 bases between the germline ends. Germline V gene sequence: CDR1 SGHTA, CDR2 FQGNSA. The CDR3 covers 13 residues. For this clone: As yet, its antigen is unknown. In the same sample, other DNA sequences code for this CDR3.

The chain has TRBV7-2 and TRBJ1-5; no firm D call. This TCR derives from a woman between 40 and 50 years old in good health and CMV-seronegative. What was sequenced was PBMCs. The CDR3 region is CASSLQGNQPQHF. CDR3 coding DNA: TGTGCCAGCAGCTTACAGGGCAATCAGCCCCAGCATTTT.